This T cell receptor (beta chain) appears in the sequencing data of a study of blood T cell repertoires in COVID-19. About the research overall: Acute and convalescent COVID-19 samples came from the United States, Italy and Spain.

Methods used by the authors: Amplification of reference gene primers was used by the study to estimate nucleated cell counts. Sequenced by immunoSEQ multiplex PCR; TCRdb stores in-frame clones only, minus some. The D gene and trimming were derived from the DNA, and the V and J assignments and clone size from that table. The repertoire holds a few hundred thousand clones, around 91% seen once, with around 0.96% in the top ten. The CDR3 contains 22 residues. From germline, CDR1 is LNHDA and CDR2 SQIVND (reference sequence). After removal of 3 bases from V and 0 bases from J, the junction contained 24 bases not matched to a gene.

The specimen sequenced was peripheral blood. The clonotype originates from a woman in her 40s with COVID-19, enrolled during active disease. The V gene is TRBV19, the J gene TRBJ2-3; 7 bases match TRBD1. CDR3 region: CASSIRSGQEFRDPTSTDTQYF. The CDR3 DNA is TGTGCCAGTAGTATCAGGTCCGGACAGGAGTTCCGAGACCCAACAAGCACAGATACGCAGTATTTT. Full variable domain (missing parts from reference TRBV19 and TRBJ2-3): DGGITQSPKYLFRKEGQNVTLSCEQNLNHDAMYWYRQDPGQGLRLIYYSQIVNDFQKGDIAEGYSVSREKKESFPLTVTSAQKNPTAFYLCASSIRSGQEFRDPTSTDTQYFGPGTRLTVL.